In its sample, the clone carrying this T cell receptor (beta chain) was seen once. The record originates from a study of shared T cell receptors in the human thymus. Trimming took 6 bases from V and 7 from J; bases not matched to a gene: 4. Germline-derived CDR1 and CDR2 are SNHLY and FYNNEI. This CDR3 comprises 14 residues. Measured with immunoSEQ multiplex PCR; TCRdb has only the in-frame clones, and not every one. The data hold 500,000 to 850,000 clones, with over 75% observed a single time. The sample was also reused in another study, on human thymus T cells. In that study: Corrective surgery for congenital heart defects was being performed on the healthy Finnish infants who served as donors. Thymic and blood repertoires appeared to show biased V and J gene usage. In unrelated individuals, thymic repertoires overlapped highly, according to related research.

The source material was thymocytes. V is TRBV2 and J is TRBJ1-6; 9 bases map to TRBD1. This TCR was recovered from a boy younger than two with a congenital heart defect. CDR3: CASRTGQGNSPLHF. CDR3 sequence (DNA): TGTGCCAGCAGAACGGGACAGGGAAATTCACCCCTCCACTTT.